This TCR beta chain was recovered during a study of response to subunit inactivated influenza vaccine. Using its own MiXCR run on the RT-PCR reads, TCRdb lists one record per CDR3 protein. The table shows 750,000 to 850,000 distinct CDR3 sequences, with around a sixth occurring only once. Whole-study results and caveats: Few additional T cells are recruited per seasonal influenza vaccination, authors suggested.

V was clipped by 0 bases and J by 12 bases; unmatched bases: 8. Germline loops: CDR1 DFQATT, CDR2 SNEGSKA (reference sequence). The CDR3 consists of 14 residues. In regard to this clonotype: Its antigen remains unknown.

This material consisted of PBMCs from blood, taken 4 to 6 days after vaccination. The clonotype originates from a man aged 50-59 years who received an inactivated influenza vaccine. The chain employs TRBV20-1 and TRBJ2-1; 10 bases are shared with TRBD2. CDR3 in amino acids: CSARDRTSGWGQFF. The CDR3 nucleotides read TGCAGTGCTAGAGATCGGACTAGCGGTTGGGGGCAGTTCTTC.